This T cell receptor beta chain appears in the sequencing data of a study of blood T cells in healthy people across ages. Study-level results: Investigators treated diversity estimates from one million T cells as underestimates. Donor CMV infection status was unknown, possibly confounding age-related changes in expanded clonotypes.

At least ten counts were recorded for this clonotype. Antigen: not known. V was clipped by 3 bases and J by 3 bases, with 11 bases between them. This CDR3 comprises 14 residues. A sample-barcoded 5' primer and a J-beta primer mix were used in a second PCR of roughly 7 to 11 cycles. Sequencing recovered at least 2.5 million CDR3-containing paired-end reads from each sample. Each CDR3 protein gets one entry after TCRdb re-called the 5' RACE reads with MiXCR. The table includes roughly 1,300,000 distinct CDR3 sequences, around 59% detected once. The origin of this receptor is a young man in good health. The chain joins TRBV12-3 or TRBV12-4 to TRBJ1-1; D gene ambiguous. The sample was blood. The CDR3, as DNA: TGTGCCAGCAGTTTCGGTGGAGTTGACACTGAAGCTTTCTTT. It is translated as CASSFGGVDTEAFF.